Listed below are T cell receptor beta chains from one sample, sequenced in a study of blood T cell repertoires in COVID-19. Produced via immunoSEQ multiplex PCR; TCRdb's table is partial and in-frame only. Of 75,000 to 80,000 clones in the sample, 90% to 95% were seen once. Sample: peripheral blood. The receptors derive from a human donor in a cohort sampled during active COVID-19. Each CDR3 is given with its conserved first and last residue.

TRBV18,CASSPPTRDHTQYF
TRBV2,CASRGQGANGYTF
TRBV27,CASSWNRVGTEAFF
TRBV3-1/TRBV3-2,CASSHSVFSRYDTEAFF
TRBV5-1,CASSLRLAGGQETQYF
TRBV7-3,CASSLTERGGWNPNNEQFF
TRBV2,CVTEGGDTNEKLFF
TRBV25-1,CASSGIQGANEKLFF
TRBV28,CASHTGTGQYEQYF
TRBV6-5,CASSWGLAGLRDTQYF
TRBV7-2,CASSLTGFQPQHF
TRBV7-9,CASSPPPDEQYF
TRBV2,CASSEGPRRGEQDTQYF
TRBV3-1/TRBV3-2,CASSPTGGFNEKLFF
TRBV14,CASSQNHGLAVEQYF
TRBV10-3,CAISESPTGDAKLFF
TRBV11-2,CASSLEGLNEQFF
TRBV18,CASSPFGTGEYSNQPQHF
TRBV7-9,CANRQAVAGNTIYF
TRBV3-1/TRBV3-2,CASSHLKGLAGGQKTQYF
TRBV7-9,CASIGTSGRNEQFF
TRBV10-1,CASSHGPRTGNTIYF